These 4 T cell receptor beta chains originate from one sample sequenced in a study of CD8 T cells in Susac syndrome. Reverse transcription of about 0.45 to 1 ug RNA used random hexamers. TCRdb itself ran the immunoSEQ multiplex PCR reads through MiXCR, one entry per CDR3 protein. Of 78,000 or so distinct CDR3 sequences listed, less than 95% are singletons. The sample consisted of CD8+ T cells from PBMCs. These receptors were obtained from a human donor with multiple sclerosis.

The chain recombines TRBV19 with TRBJ1-2; D is uncertain. The CDR3 spans 12 residues. The germline V and J ends were trimmed by 5 bases and 0 bases, with 4 bases remaining between them. Per the germline V gene, CDR1 is LNHDA and CDR2 is SQIVND (reference sequence). CDR3: CASSVTNYGYTF. The CDR3, as DNA: TGTGCCAGTAGTGTCACTAACTATGGCTACACCTTC.

The gene calls are TRBV9 and TRBJ2-5, with D unresolved. V lost 0 bases and J lost 2, with 8 bases in between. Germline V lookup: CDR1 SGDLS, CDR2 YYNGEE. The CDR3 contains 14 residues. The DNA of the CDR3 is TGTGCCAGCAGCGTAGAAGGGCTGCAAGAGACCCAGTACTTC. Translating gives CASSVEGLQETQYF.

The chain uses TRBV5-4 and TRBJ2-7; D not certain. The CDR3 extends over 12 amino acids. Trimming removed 4 bases at V and 2 bases at J, with 7 bases between. In germline, CDR1 is SGHNT, CDR2 YYREEE (reference sequence). This CDR3 reads CASSMSPYEQYF. The DNA of the CDR3 is TGTGCCAGCAGCATGTCCCCCTACGAGCAGTACTTC.

The rearrangement uses TRBV29-1 and TRBJ2-3; either TRBD1 or TRBD2 may supply D (5 bases each). This CDR3 has 13 residues. Germline-derived CDR1 and CDR2 are SQVTM and ANQGSEA. V lost 3 bases, J lost 4 bases, and 11 bases lay in between. The DNA of the CDR3 is TGCAGCGTTGAGGGACGGGGAGCAGATACGCAGTATTTT. Translating it yields CSVEGRGADTQYF.